The rows below give T cell receptor beta chains drawn from one sample of a study of blood T cells in healthy people across ages. A single record per CDR3 protein comes from TCRdb applying MiXCR to the 5' RACE reads. The table records approximately 800,000 distinct CDR3 sequences, about 59% of them present only once. Source material: blood. The origin of the receptors is a man under 40 in good health. Both conserved end residues are part of each CDR3. D genes are given only for firm matches. Rows may omit the clone size; those that give it use once, few, many or a size class.

>NA|TRBJ2-4|TRBV27|NA|14
TGTGCCAGCAGTTCGGACGTTAGAGGGGACATTCAGTACTTC
CASSSDVRGDIQYF
>NA|TRBJ2-7|TRBV6-5|NA|13
TGTGCCAGCAGTTACTCGGCGCCATACGAGCAGTACTTC
CASSYSAPYEQYF
>NA|TRBJ2-4|TRBV24-1|TRBD1|16
TGTGCCACCAGTGATTCCGGGACAGGGGGCGCGAACATTCAGTACTTC
CATSDSGTGGANIQYF
>NA|TRBJ2-7|TRBV12-3/TRBV12-4|TRBD2|15
TGTGCCAGCAGTTTTGCGGGGGATCGTTTTTACGAGCAGTACTTC
CASSFAGDRFYEQYF
>NA|TRBJ2-7|TRBV7-2|TRBD2|20
TGTGCCAGCAGTCGAACTTCCGGGACTAGCGGGGGGCCCAGAACCTACGAGCAGTACTTC
CASSRTSGTSGGPRTYEQYF
>NA|TRBJ2-1|TRBV20-1|TRBD2|13
TGCAGTGCTTTGGGACTAGCTCGCGATGAGCAGTTCTTC
CSALGLARDEQFF
>NA|TRBJ2-1|TRBV3-1|TRBD2|14
TGTGCCAGCAGCCAAAGACTAGCGGGGTTTGAGCAGTTCTTC
CASSQRLAGFEQFF
>few|TRBJ2-3|TRBV9|NA|14
TGTGCCAGCAGCGTCGGAGGTACGGGGGATACGCAGTATTTT
CASSVGGTGDTQYF
>NA|TRBJ2-7|TRBV5-1|TRBD2|16
TGCGCCAGCAGCTCGGGCGGGACTAGCGGTTCCTACGAGCAGTACTTC
CASSSGGTSGSYEQYF
>few|TRBJ1-2|TRBV5-5|NA|14
TGTGCCAGCAGCTCCGCAGGTGGAGACTATGGCTACACCTTC
CASSSAGGDYGYTF
>NA|TRBJ2-3|TRBV7-2|NA|14
TGTGCCAGCAGCTCCCCGTGGCGCACAGATACGCAGTATTTT
CASSSPWRTDTQYF
>few|TRBJ2-1|TRBV18|TRBD1|17
TGTGCCAGCTCACCTACCGGGACAGGGGGCCTATTTAATGAGCAGTTCTTC
CASSPTGTGGLFNEQFF
>NA|TRBJ2-3|TRBV4-2|NA|14
TGTGCCAGCAGCCAAAACCGGTTCACAGATACGCAGTATTTT
CASSQNRFTDTQYF
>NA|TRBJ1-2|TRBV6-5|NA|12
TGTGCCAGCAGTAAGGACAGAACTGGCTACACCTTC
CASSKDRTGYTF
>few|TRBJ2-7|TRBV15|NA|15
TGTGCCACCAGCAGAGATCAGGGGAGCTCCTACGAGCAGTACTTC
CATSRDQGSSYEQYF
>many|TRBJ2-7|TRBV20-1|TRBD1|12
TGCAGTGCCGGGACAGGGTCCTACGAGCAGTACTTC
CSAGTGSYEQYF
>few|TRBJ2-1|TRBV10-3|NA|16
TGTGCCATCAGTGAGTCGCGCCGATCAAGCGGCGATGAGCAGTTCTTC
CAISESRRSSGDEQFF
>NA|TRBJ1-6|TRBV6-5|TRBD1|16
TGTGCCAGCAGTCCAAGAACCGGGACAGGGGATTCACCCCTCCACTTT
CASSPRTGTGDSPLHF
>NA|TRBJ2-3|TRBV28|NA|13
TGTGCCAGTTCCGGGGAGGACACAGATACGCAGTATTTT
CASSGEDTDTQYF
>NA|TRBJ1-2|TRBV4-2|NA|14
TGTGCCAGCAGCCCACCTTCGACGGTCTATGGCTACACCTTC
CASSPPSTVYGYTF
>NA|TRBJ2-1|TRBV24-1|NA|13
TGTGCCACCAGTGACCCGATGTACAATGAGCAGTTCTTC
CATSDPMYNEQFF
>NA|TRBJ2-3|TRBV6-1|TRBD2|15
TGTGCCAGCAGTGATACTAGCGGGGGGTTAGATACGCAGTATTTT
CASSDTSGGLDTQYF
>NA|TRBJ1-2|TRBV4-2|NA|13
TGTGCCAGCAGCCAACACAACCGCCATGGCTACACCTTC
CASSQHNRHGYTF
>NA|TRBJ2-7|TRBV7-2|NA|13
TGTGCCAGCAGCTCCAGACTAACCTACGAGCAGTACTTC
CASSSRLTYEQYF
>few|TRBJ2-7|TRBV27|NA|14
TGTGCCAGCAGTTTACTTGCGGGGAGTAACGAGCAGTACTTC
CASSLLAGSNEQYF
>NA|TRBJ2-7|TRBV3-1|NA|16
TGTGCCAGCAGCCAAGATTTTGGGGGTTCCTCCTACGAGCAGTACTTC
CASSQDFGGSSYEQYF
>NA|TRBJ2-7|TRBV6-5|NA|13
TGTGCCAGCAGCCTGGACGGTTTTGGAGAGCAGTACTTC
CASSLDGFGEQYF
>NA|TRBJ2-2|TRBV5-6|NA|16
TGTGCCAGCAGCTTGCCGAAACAGGTTAACACCGGGGAGCTGTTTTTT
CASSLPKQVNTGELFF
>few|TRBJ2-1|TRBV9|NA|14
TGTGCCAGCAGCGTAGGGCCAGCGGGCAATGAGCAGTTCTTC
CASSVGPAGNEQFF
>once|TRBJ2-7|TRBV28|NA|13
TGTGCCAGCAGTCCCCGCAGGGCCTACGAGCAGTACTTC
CASSPRRAYEQYF
>NA|TRBJ2-1|TRBV4-2|TRBD2|15
TGTGCCAGCAGTCCCGGGACTAGCGGGGAAGGGGAGCAGTTCTTC
CASSPGTSGEGEQFF
>NA|TRBJ2-3|TRBV27|NA|14
TGTGCCAGCAGTTGGAGCTTACGAGGGGGTACGCAGTATTTT
CASSWSLRGGTQYF
>NA|TRBJ2-6|TRBV29-1|NA|15
TGCAGCGTTGAAGATAACAACTCTGGGGCCAACGTCCTGACTTTC
CSVEDNNSGANVLTF
>few|TRBJ2-5|TRBV6-6|TRBD1|14
TGTGCCAGCAGCCAGACAGGGGTAGAAGAGACCCAGTACTTC
CASSQTGVEETQYF
>NA|TRBJ2-7|TRBV15|NA|17
TGTGCCACCAGCCGAAGTTTAGTCCCAGGGGCCGGCTACGAGCAGTACTTC
CATSRSLVPGAGYEQYF
>few|TRBJ2-7|TRBV5-4|TRBD2|14
TGTGCCAGCAGTCCTCCGGGGGGGACCTACGAGCAGTACTTC
CASSPPGGTYEQYF
>NA|TRBJ2-7|TRBV15|NA|13
TGTGCCACCAGCAGTGGGGGTTTTTACGAGCAGTACTTC
CATSSGGFYEQYF
>NA|TRBJ2-3|TRBV12-3/TRBV12-4|TRBD2|16
TGTGCCAGCAGTTCGGGGACTAGTCGGAGCACAGATACGCAGTATTTT
CASSSGTSRSTDTQYF
>NA|TRBJ2-1|TRBV6-5|NA|14
TGTGCCAGCAGTCCCGGGACATTGTACAATGAGCAGTTCTTC
CASSPGTLYNEQFF
>NA|TRBJ2-7|TRBV20-1|TRBD2|14
TGCAGTGCTAGGCAACTAGCGGGGTGGTACGAGCAGTACTTC
CSARQLAGWYEQYF
>NA|TRBJ2-1|TRBV20-1|TRBD2|14
TGCAGTGCTAGATCTAATTCACTAGCGGTTGAGCAGTTCTTC
CSARSNSLAVEQFF
>NA|TRBJ2-7|TRBV28|NA|13
TGTGCCATCCAAGACTCCAGCTGGGACGAGCAGTACTTC
CAIQDSSWDEQYF
>NA|TRBJ2-3|TRBV20-1|NA|11
TGCAGTGCTAGAGATCTAAATACGCAGTATTTT
CSARDLNTQYF
>few|TRBJ2-7|TRBV5-1|NA|13
TGCGCCAGCAGCCCAGAAGACGGCTACGAGCAGTACTTC
CASSPEDGYEQYF
>few|TRBJ2-4|TRBV20-1|NA|16
TGCAGTGCCCACGGGGGGCAGGGGGTATATCTAAACATTCAGTACTTC
CSAHGGQGVYLNIQYF
>NA|TRBJ2-7|TRBV7-6|NA|15
TGTGCCAGCAGCCGGTGGGCAGCGAGCTCCTACGAGCAGTACTTC
CASSRWAASSYEQYF
>NA|TRBJ2-1|TRBV9|NA|11
TGTGCCAGCGGGGACCGAAATGAGCAGTTCTTC
CASGDRNEQFF